These 20 T cell receptor beta chains share one sample of origin, sequenced in a study of T cell clonotyping in hematopoietic cell transplantation. Time point reported: recipient sample about 28 days before transplant, after cytoreduction. Data came from immunoSEQ multiplex PCR; TCRdb stores just in-frame clones and leaves some out. The sample lists 6,500 to 7,500 clones, 88% occurring once. The starting material was peripheral blood mononuclear cells, obtained before stem cell transplant. The receptors stem from a man aged 55 to 70 with acute myeloid leukemia. Some clones in this sample may be carry-over from other donors' samples.

The V gene is TRBV4-2, the J gene TRBJ1-2; D may be TRBD1 (6 bases). Germline CDR1 LGHNA, CDR2 YNFKEQ. This CDR3 has 15 amino acids. Trimming left V 0 bases short and J 7 bases short, with 15 bases between. The CDR3 region is CASSQEGALGSGYTF. CDR3 in DNA: TGTGCCAGCAGCCAAGAGGGGGCTTTGGGTTCTGGCTACACCTTC.

The rearrangement joins TRBV11-2 to TRBJ2-1, with 13 bases that match TRBD2. Germline V gene data show CDR1 as SGHAT and CDR2 as FQNNGV. Germline trimming cut 1 base from V and 6 bases from J; bases unmatched to any gene: 6. CDR3 size: 17 residues. The CDR3: CASSLALRTSGSNEQFF. CDR3 nucleotide sequence: TGTGCCAGCAGCTTAGCCCTGCGGACTAGCGGGAGCAATGAGCAGTTCTTC.

The chain uses TRBV6-5 and TRBJ2-7; D might be TRBD1 (5 bases). The germline CDR1 and CDR2 sequences are MNHEY and SVGAGI. The CDR3 extends over 15 amino acids. Trimming took 0 bases from V and 2 from J, leaving 11 bases between them. CDR3 sequence (DNA): TGTGCCAGCAGTTACTCAAACAGGTTAACCTACGAGCAGTACTTC. It specifies CASSYSNRLTYEQYF.

The chain employs TRBV13 and TRBJ2-3; D is possibly TRBD2 (6 bases). The CDR3 extends over 16 amino acids. V lost 1 base to trimming and J lost 2 bases, with 13 bases between them. The germline gives CDR1 PRHDT, CDR2 FYEKMQ (reference sequence). Written as DNA, the CDR3 is TGTGCCAGCAGCTTAGTGCAGGACTATAACACAGATACGCAGTATTTT. This gives the protein CASSLVQDYNTDTQYF.

V gene TRBV5-6 combines with J gene TRBJ1-6, with 7 bases identical to TRBD1. V gave up 2 bases and J gave up 6 bases; unmatched junction bases: 5. Germline CDR1 and CDR2: SGHDT and YYEEEE. This CDR3 spans 15 amino acids. Here the CDR3 DNA reads TGTGCCAGCAGCTTTACTACAGGGGTTAATTCACCCCTCCACTTT. It yields the protein CASSFTTGVNSPLHF.

The J gene is TRBJ1-1, the V gene TRBV30; 7 bases fit TRBD1. Looked up from germline, CDR1 is GTSNPN and CDR2 is SVGIG (reference sequence). There are 11 residues in the CDR3. With V trimmed by 2 bases and J by 9 bases, 3 bases remained unmatched. CDR3 nucleotide sequence: TGTGCCTGGAGTAAAGGGGGCAAAGCTTTCTTT. It specifies CAWSKGGKAFF. Complete variable domain (other parts from reference TRBV30 and TRBJ1-1): SQTIHQWPATLVQPVGSPLSLECTVEGTSNPNLYWYRQAAGRGLQLLFYSVGIGQISSEVPQNLSASRPQDRQFILSSKKLLLSDSGFYLCAWSKGGKAFFGQGTRLTVV.

The rearrangement links TRBV6-5 to TRBJ2-7; possible D gene TRBD1, 6 bases. The CDR3 covers 13 residues. The ends were cut back, 6 bases at V and 3 bases at J, with 12 bases in the middle. Germline loops: CDR1 MNHEY, CDR2 SVGAGI. The DNA for the CDR3 is TGTGCCAGCAGCCCCGGGACAATCTACGAGCAGTACTTC. It translates to CASSPGTIYEQYF.

The count of this clone is one. This chain links TRBV30 with TRBJ2-7; TRBD2 matches 11 bases. Trimming removed 3 bases from V and 4 bases from J; junction bases left unmatched: 14. Per germline, CDR1 GTSNPN and CDR2 SVGIG (reference sequence). This CDR3 is 17 amino acids long. The CDR3 DNA follows: TGTGCCTGGAGACCTACCGGGACTAGCGGTGGGAAATACGAGCAGTACTTC. Encoded protein: CAWRPTGTSGGKYEQYF. Filled out from reference TRBV30 and TRBJ2-7, the complete variable domain reads SQTIHQWPATLVQPVGSPLSLECTVEGTSNPNLYWYRQAAGRGLQLLFYSVGIGQISSEVPQNLSASRPQDRQFILSSKKLLLSDSGFYLCAWRPTGTSGGKYEQYFGPGTRLTVT.

This clone was detected only once. V is TRBV6-5 and J is TRBJ2-2; TRBD2 matches at 12 bases. The germline gives CDR1 MNHEY, CDR2 SVGAGI. The J segment lost 5 bases and the V segment lost 6 bases, leaving 4 bases of the junction unmatched. The CDR3 runs 15 residues. The CDR3 nucleotides read TGTGCCAGCAGAGGACTAGCGGGAAGGACCGGGGAGCTGTTTTTT. This codes for CASRGLAGRTGELFF.

The genes are TRBV7-8 and TRBJ2-2; 11 nucleotides line up with TRBD2. CDR3 length equals 14 residues. Germline CDR1 and CDR2: SGHVS and FQNEAQ. V lost 5 bases to trimming and J lost 7 bases; unmatched junction nucleotides: 3. The CDR3 is CASSRGLADGELFF. DNA of the CDR3: TGTGCCAGCAGCCGGGGACTAGCGGACGGGGAGCTGTTTTTT.

J is TRBJ1-1 and V is TRBV28; D remains ambiguous. Trimming pared 6 bases from V and 2 bases from J, leaving 10 bases between. There are 13 residues in the CDR3. Germline lookup yields CDR1 MDHEN and CDR2 SYDVKM. The CDR3 protein is CASSPPLNTEAFF. DNA for the CDR3: TGTGCCAGCAGCCCCCCCCTAAACACTGAAGCTTTCTTT. The full variable domain, in which reference TRBV28 and TRBJ1-1 provide the parts outside the CDR3, is DVKVTQSSRYLVKRTGEKVFLECVQDMDHENMFWYRQDPGLGLRLIYFSYDVKMKEKGDIPEGYSVSREKKERFSLILESASTNQTSMYLCASSPPLNTEAFFGQGTRLTVV.

The V gene is TRBV5-8, the J gene TRBJ1-1, with a tentative D call TRBD1 (5 bases). CDR1 is SGHTS, CDR2 YDEGEE, per germline. The CDR3 sequence is 16 residues long. V was cut by 0 bases and J by 0 bases, with 12 bases left in between. For the CDR3, the DNA is TGTGCCAGCAGCTTGGTGGGGCCGGGGATGAACACTGAAGCTTTCTTT. Translated, it gives CASSLVGPGMNTEAFF.

The chain joins TRBV29-1 to TRBJ2-7, with unresolved D. The CDR3 has 14 residues. CDR1 SQVTM and CDR2 ANQGSEA come from the germline V gene. With 7 bases removed from V and 2 bases from J, the gap between germline ends came to 18 bases. The CDR3 region is CSATRSRFPYEQYF. DNA for the CDR3: TGCAGCGCGACCCGGAGTAGGTTTCCCTACGAGCAGTACTTC.

The chain links TRBV27 to TRBJ2-3, with D possibly being TRBD2 (5 bases). Trimming removed 4 bases at V and 9 bases at J, with 20 bases between. This CDR3 has 15 amino acids. The germline V gene has CDR1 MNHEY and CDR2 SMNVEV (reference sequence). This CDR3 is CASSSSLGLQGTQYF. CDR3 nucleotide sequence: TGTGCCAGCAGTTCCTCCCTCGGACTGCAAGGGACGCAGTATTTT.

CDR3 residues: CASSLSGGPGNTIYF. As DNA, the CDR3 is TGTGCCAGCAGCTTGTCGGGGGGGCCGGGAAACACCATATATTTT. The chain carries TRBV7-2 and TRBJ1-3; possible D gene TRBD1, 6 bases. There are 15 residues in the CDR3. Germline V gene lookup returns CDR1 SGHTA and CDR2 FQGNSA. V was clipped by 3 bases and J by 4 bases, with 13 bases between them.

The chain combines TRBV5-1 with TRBJ2-7, with 11 bases identical to TRBD2. CDR1 is SGHRS, CDR2 YFSETQ, per germline. V lost 3 bases to trimming and J lost 0 bases; unmatched junction nucleotides: 14. This CDR3 has 19 residues. The CDR3 nucleotides are TGCGCCAGCAGCTCCACAGCCCGGGGGACTAGCGGTCACTCCTACGAGCAGTACTTC. Residues: CASSSTARGTSGHSYEQYF.

The chain uses TRBV19 and TRBJ1-1; D unclear. The germline CDR1 and CDR2 sequences are LNHDA and SQIVND (reference sequence). This CDR3 spans 13 amino acids. The germline V and J ends were trimmed by 3 bases and 5 bases, with 10 bases remaining between them. The CDR3, as DNA: TGTGCCAGTAGTATCAGGCCTGGGACTGAAGCTTTCTTT. Amino acids: CASSIRPGTEAFF. The full variable domain, its missing parts supplied by reference TRBV19 and TRBJ1-1, is DGGITQSPKYLFRKEGQNVTLSCEQNLNHDAMYWYRQDPGQGLRLIYYSQIVNDFQKGDIAEGYSVSREKKESFPLTVTSAQKNPTAFYLCASSIRPGTEAFFGQGTRLTVV.

The rearrangement uses TRBV9 and TRBJ2-3; TRBD2 matches 10 bases. With 2 bases clipped from V and 10 bases from J, the junction kept 10 bases outside the gene matches. Germline loops: CDR1 SGDLS, CDR2 YYNGEE. The CDR3 contains 15 residues. The DNA for the CDR3 is TGTGCCAGCAGCGTTGGTCTAGCGGGAGACCGGCCGCAGTATTTT. Amino acids: CASSVGLAGDRPQYF.

J is TRBJ2-7 and V is TRBV29-1; TRBD1 matches at 10 bases. This CDR3 spans 13 amino acids. Trimming at V came to 8 bases and at J to 5 bases, leaving 9 bases not matched to a gene. Per germline, CDR1 SQVTM and CDR2 ANQGSEA. The CDR3 protein is CSTTPTGGDEQYF. In DNA, the CDR3 is TGCAGCACGACTCCGACAGGGGGCGACGAGCAGTACTTC.

V gene TRBV2 combines with J gene TRBJ1-5, with D perhaps TRBD1 (5 bases). The CDR3 consists of 14 residues. The germline CDR1 and CDR2 sequences are SNHLY and FYNNEI. Trimming removed 10 bases from V and 6 bases from J, with 19 bases in between. For the CDR3, the DNA is TGTGCCACCAACCTCGGGGGGGAGACTCAGCCCCAGCATTTT. Translating gives CATNLGGETQPQHF.